Following are 5 T cell receptor beta chains from one sample sequenced in a study of blood T cell repertoires in COVID-19. Sequenced by immunoSEQ multiplex PCR; TCRdb stores in-frame clones only, minus some. This table holds approximately 50,000 clones, approximately 80% found once. Sequencing was done on a sample of peripheral blood. The receptors derive from a man older than 75 with COVID-19, enrolled during active disease.

This clone was seen only once. This rearrangement joins TRBV9 to TRBJ2-5; 10 bases are a match to TRBD2. This CDR3 is 18 amino acids long. Germline CDR1 and CDR2: SGDLS and YYNGEE. With V trimmed by 0 bases and J by 4 bases, 12 bases remained unmatched. In DNA, the CDR3 is TGTGCCAGCAGCGTAGCTCCTCTAGCGGGGGTAACCCGAGAGACCCAGTACTTC. The encoded protein is CASSVAPLAGVTRETQYF.

The V and J genes are TRBV14 and TRBJ2-7, with 11 nucleotides matching TRBD1. From germline, CDR1 is SGHDN and CDR2 FVKESK. The CDR3 covers 16 residues. J gave up 5 bases and V 0 bases, and 6 bases lay outside the gene matches. CDR3 sequence: CASSQEGQGARDEQYF. The DNA of the CDR3 is TGTGCCAGCAGCCAAGAAGGACAGGGGGCGCGAGACGAGCAGTACTTC.

The V gene is TRBV18, the J gene TRBJ2-7, with D possibly matching TRBD1 (6 bases). Germline assignment: CDR1 KGHSH and CDR2 LQKENI. The CDR3 length is 14 residues. V was clipped by 3 bases and J by 0 bases, with 9 bases between them. The CDR3 DNA sequence: TGTGCCAGCTCACCGCAGGGGAACTCCTACGAGCAGTACGTC. Translation gives CASSPQGNSYEQYV.

This clone was observed once. The J gene is TRBJ2-7, the V gene TRBV27; the D gene is possibly TRBD2 (7 bases). The ends were cut back, 7 bases at V and 6 bases at J, with 16 bases in the middle. Germline V lookup: CDR1 MNHEY, CDR2 SMNVEV (reference sequence). This CDR3 spans 13 amino acids. CDR3: CASNRGGASEQYF. The CDR3 bases are TGTGCCAGCAATAGAGGGGGGGCGAGCGAGCAGTACTTC.

The CDR3 bases are TGTGCCAGTAGTATCGCCGGGAGGGGGATTTCAGGGGCCAACGTCCTGACTTTC. Its translation: CASSIAGRGISGANVLTF. V usage is TRBV19 and J usage is TRBJ2-6, with 8 bases matching TRBD2. Germline lookup yields CDR1 LNHDA and CDR2 SQIVND (reference sequence). The trim removed 3 bases at V and 4 bases at J, leaving 11 bases unmatched. The CDR3 extends over 18 amino acids.